This TCR beta chain was found in a study of T cell clonality in common variable immunodeficiency. Sequencing used immunoSEQ multiplex PCR; TCRdb keeps in-frame clones, though not all of them. The sample contains 25,000 to 35,000 clones, none occurring once; under 4% lies in the top ten. CVID meant reduced serum IgG, IgA and/or IgM plus specific antibody deficiency. Aged roughly 8 to 65 years, CVID subjects averaged around 43 years old. Blood came from CVID subjects not ill and not taking immunomodulatory or immunosuppressive medication. The study, taken as a whole, reports: Fewer deletions and N-nucleotide insertions were reportedly seen in common variable immunodeficiency TCR beta sequences. Patient heterogeneity in the CVID cohort limited correlations between repertoire features and clinical complications.

The table lists this clone with many counts. No antigen is known for it. The CDR3 extends 3 residues past the end of the read, so its final part is completed from the germline J gene. V was trimmed by 0 bases and J by 9 bases, leaving 9 bases between them. There are 13 residues in the CDR3. Germline CDR1 DFQATT, CDR2 SNEGSKA (reference sequence). The origin of this receptor is a human donor with common variable immunodeficiency. The chain recombines TRBV20-1 with TRBJ1-6; D perhaps matches TRBD1 (5 bases). The specimen sequenced was peripheral blood mononuclear cells. The CDR3: CSAREGRGSPLHF. The sequenced part of the CDR3 DNA is TGCAGTGCTAGAGAAGGAAGGGGTTCACCC.